The 28 T cell receptor beta chains given below trace back to one sample, sequenced in a study of blood T cell repertoires in COVID-19. The repertoire was sequenced with immunoSEQ multiplex PCR; TCRdb's copy has only in-frame clones and lacks some. The table shows some 250,000 clones, with roughly 93% occurring only once. The sample taken for sequencing was PBMCs or T cells enriched from blood (not recorded which). Receptors were obtained from a woman aged 40 to 55 with acute COVID-19.

DNA for the CDR3: TGTGCCAGCAGTTTAGGGGGCTCCTTCTCCTACGAGCAGTACTTC. Encoded protein: CASSLGGSFSYEQYF. The chain combines TRBV28 with TRBJ2-7; D might be TRBD1 (6 bases). Germline V lookup: CDR1 MDHEN, CDR2 SYDVKM. The CDR3 contains 15 residues. Deletions cut 2 bases from V and 0 bases from J, with 11 bases between.

The genes are TRBV9 and TRBJ2-3; D uncertain. Trimming cost V 4 bases and J 0 bases, with 6 bases left between them. The CDR3 covers 13 residues. Germline values: CDR1 SGDLS, CDR2 YYNGEE. The DNA for the CDR3 is TGTGCCAGCAGCTCACACAGCACAGATACGCAGTATTTT. It translates to CASSSHSTDTQYF.

The chain uses TRBV2 and TRBJ1-6, with D possibly TRBD1 on 5 matching bases. Trimming left V 4 bases short and J 6 bases short, with 16 bases between. The CDR3 length is 16 residues. Germline V gives CDR1 SNHLY, CDR2 FYNNEI. The CDR3 DNA sequence: TGTGCCAGCAGTGTGAATGCGGGACGGATTAATTCACCCCTCCACTTT. Amino acid sequence: CASSVNAGRINSPLHF.

The chain uses TRBV28 and TRBJ2-1; D remains unclear. The CDR3 covers 14 residues. Per the germline V gene, CDR1 is MDHEN and CDR2 is SYDVKM. V gave up 6 bases and J gave up 3 bases, with 12 bases separating them. The CDR3 bases are TGTGCCAGCAGCCTGACATCCTTCTACAATGAGCAGTTCTTC. Residues: CASSLTSFYNEQFF.

This clone was detected a few times. The J gene is TRBJ1-2, the V gene TRBV27; 8 nucleotides agree with TRBD1. CDR1 and CDR2 (germline): MNHEY, SMNVEV (reference sequence). The CDR3 length is 15 residues. The J segment lost 4 bases and the V segment lost 6 bases, leaving 10 bases of the junction unmatched. As DNA, the CDR3 is TGTGCCAGCAGGGGGAACAGGGGGTTGACCTATGGCTACACCTTC. Protein: CASRGNRGLTYGYTF.

The chain recombines TRBV3-1 (or the pseudogene TRBV3-2) with TRBJ2-3; D is uncertain. The CDR3 spans 12 residues. The germline gives CDR1 LGHDT, CDR2 YNNKEL (reference sequence). Trimming took off 6 bases at V and 7 bases at J, with 11 bases between the two ends. The CDR3 loop reads CASRGDPYTQYF. The DNA of the CDR3 is TGTGCCAGCAGGGGCGATCCTTATACGCAGTATTTT.

The gene calls are TRBV10-3 and TRBJ1-1, with unresolved D. The V end was cut by 1 base, the J end by 3 bases, with 18 bases between. Germline V gene lookup returns CDR1 ENHRY and CDR2 SYGVKD. The CDR3 extends over 17 amino acids. The CDR3 region is CAISELAGQSLDTEAFF. The DNA of the CDR3 is TGTGCCATCAGTGAGTTGGCAGGCCAGTCGTTAGACACTGAAGCTTTCTTT.

The rearrangement links TRBV15 to TRBJ1-2, with 9 nucleotides matching TRBD1. Germline CDR1 LNHNV, CDR2 YYDKDF (reference sequence). The trim removed 11 bases at V and 4 bases at J, leaving 8 bases unmatched. The CDR3 is made up of 13 amino acids. The CDR3: CASSGQGVYGYTF. CDR3 DNA sequence: TGTGCCTCTTCGGGACAGGGTGTCTATGGCTACACCTTC. The variable domain in full, with the rest retrieved from reference TRBV15 and TRBJ1-2, is DAMVIQNPRYQVTQFGKPVTLSCSQTLNHNVMYWYQQKSSQAPKLLFHYYDKDFNNEADTPDNFQSRRPNTSFCFLDIRSPGLGDTAMYLCASSGQGVYGYTFGSGTRLTVV.

This sequence joins TRBV28 and TRBJ1-5; D gene unclear. The CDR3 sequence is 13 residues long. CDR1 MDHEN and CDR2 SYDVKM come from the germline V gene. Trimming left V 10 bases short and J 3 bases short, with 13 bases between. DNA for the CDR3: TGTGCCACCCGGACTGTGTACAATCAGCCCCAGCATTTT. This translates into CATRTVYNQPQHF.

The chain uses TRBV9 and TRBJ2-2; 7 nucleotides match TRBD2. Germline V gene data show CDR1 as SGDLS and CDR2 as YYNGEE. This CDR3 region has 16 residues. V shed 0 bases, J shed 3 bases, and the junction held 5 bases outside the gene matches. CDR3 sequence (DNA): TGTGCCAGCAGCGTAGAGGCTAGCGGATACACCGGGGAGCTGTTTTTT. Translating gives CASSVEASGYTGELFF.

The chain carries TRBV4-2 and TRBJ1-1, with D maybe TRBD1 (6 bases). Germline V gene data show CDR1 as LGHNA and CDR2 as YNFKEQ. The CDR3 is 14 residues long. The germline V and J ends were trimmed by 3 bases and 5 bases, with 13 bases remaining between them. CDR3 amino acids: CASSQGAGRTEAFF. In DNA, the CDR3 is TGTGCCAGCAGCCAGGGGGCAGGCAGAACTGAAGCTTTCTTT.

The CDR3 region has the DNA TGTGCCAGCAGCTTTTCTAGTGGGAATGAGCAGTTCTTC. Protein product: CASSFSSGNEQFF. The genes are TRBV7-9 and TRBJ2-1; D unresolved. The ends were cut back, 3 bases at V and 7 bases at J, with 10 bases in the middle. The length of the CDR3 is 13 residues. The germline gives CDR1 SEHNR, CDR2 FQNEAQ (reference sequence).

The chain carries TRBV5-4 and TRBJ2-7, with D perhaps TRBD2 (6 bases). The V end lost 7 bases, the J end lost 1 base, and 12 bases lay between the germline ends. The length of the CDR3 is 13 residues. Germline V gene lookup returns CDR1 SGHNT and CDR2 YYREEE (reference sequence). The CDR3 DNA sequence: TGTGCCAGCGGACCCGGGACTTCCTACGAGCAGTACTTC. It codes for CASGPGTSYEQYF.

The J gene is TRBJ2-4, the V gene TRBV30; TRBD2 matches at 8 bases. CDR1 is GTSNPN and CDR2 is SVGIG in the germline V gene (reference sequence). With V trimmed by 4 bases and J by 0 bases, 11 bases remained unmatched. The CDR3 runs 17 residues. The CDR3 is CAWTSPSSGLAKNIQYF. The CDR3 DNA is TGTGCCTGGACCTCTCCCTCTAGCGGGCTAGCCAAAAACATTCAGTACTTC.

The genes are TRBV7-2 and TRBJ2-7; D gene ambiguous. CDR1 and CDR2 from the germline V gene are SGHTA and FQGNSA. V lost 3 bases and J lost 7, with 25 bases in between. The CDR3 is made up of 17 amino acids. The CDR3 protein is CASSLNSPGPINGEQYF. The CDR3 DNA is TGTGCCAGCAGCTTGAATTCCCCGGGTCCTATTAACGGGGAGCAGTACTTC.

V usage is TRBV7-9 and J usage is TRBJ1-1; unclear D gene. Germline V gives CDR1 SEHNR, CDR2 FQNEAQ (reference sequence). Trimming removed 5 bases from V and 4 bases from J, with 17 bases in between. The length of the CDR3 is 15 residues. Written as DNA, the CDR3 is TGTGCCAGCAGCCCGGATTACGGGGTGGGCACTGAAGCTTTCTTT. It encodes CASSPDYGVGTEAFF. The full variable domain, completed using reference TRBV7-9 and TRBJ1-1, is DTGVSQNPRHKITKRGQNVTFRCDPISEHNRLYWYRQTLGQGPEFLTYFQNEAQLEKSRLLSDRFSAERPKGSFSTLEIQRTEQGDSAMYLCASSPDYGVGTEAFFGQGTRLTVV.

The V gene is TRBV14, the J gene TRBJ1-1; TRBD1 aligns across 7 bases. With V trimmed by 7 bases and J by 6 bases, 11 bases remained unmatched. The germline gives CDR1 SGHDN, CDR2 FVKESK. The CDR3 spans 14 residues. CDR3 sequence reads: CASTKSGTESEAFF. CDR3 DNA sequence: TGTGCCAGCACCAAATCCGGGACAGAATCTGAAGCTTTCTTT.

V and J are TRBV28 and TRBJ1-6, with D unclear. The CDR3 totals 14 residues. From germline, CDR1 is MDHEN and CDR2 SYDVKM. V dropped 6 bases and J dropped 2 bases, with 8 bases sitting between them. The CDR3 nucleotides are TGTGCCAGCAGGGAGACGGCCTATAATTCACCCCTCCACTTT. Its protein product is CASRETAYNSPLHF.

V and J are TRBV28 and TRBJ2-7, with D maybe TRBD1 (5 bases). V lost 8 bases to trimming and J lost 6 bases, with 20 bases between them. CDR1 is MDHEN, CDR2 SYDVKM, per germline. The CDR3 is 14 residues long. The CDR3 region is CASYPGQGYGEQYF. CDR3 nucleotide sequence: TGTGCCAGCTACCCCGGGCAGGGTTATGGCGAGCAGTACTTC.

The rearrangement links TRBV9 to TRBJ1-1; D may be TRBD1 (6 bases). The CDR3 totals 15 residues. V was clipped by 0 bases and J by 0 bases, with 9 bases between them. Germline CDR1 is SGDLS and CDR2 is YYNGEE. The CDR3, as DNA: TGTGCCAGCAGCGTAGTGGGGACATTGAACACTGAAGCTTTCTTT. Translation: CASSVVGTLNTEAFF.

This sequence joins TRBV11-2 and TRBJ2-7; tentatively, D is TRBD2 (5 bases). Trimming removed 5 bases at V and 6 bases at J, with 14 bases between. The CDR3 covers 13 residues. Germline-derived CDR1 and CDR2 are SGHAT and FQNNGV. The CDR3 region has the DNA TGTGCCAGCAGCGGGAGTTCCCCCCGCGAGCAGTACTTC. Translating gives CASSGSSPREQYF.

The chain has TRBV7-2 and TRBJ2-5; no clear D gene. The CDR3 runs 14 residues. Between the trimmed V and J ends, which lost 3 bases and 1 base, there was a span of 9 bases. Germline values: CDR1 SGHTA, CDR2 FQGNSA. CDR3 bases: TGTGCCAGCAGCTTGAATAACTTCCAAGAGACCCAGTACTTC. Its protein is CASSLNNFQETQYF. Full variable domain (outside the CDR3, taken from reference TRBV7-2 and TRBJ2-5): GAGVSQSPSNKVTEKGKDVELRCDPISGHTALYWYRQSLGQGLEFLIYFQGNSAPDKSGLPSDRFSAERTGGSVSTLTIQRTQQEDSAVYLCASSLNNFQETQYFGPGTRLLVL.

This chain links TRBV5-1 with TRBJ2-1, with 9 bases aligning to TRBD2. This CDR3 has 14 amino acids. The V segment lost 3 bases and the J segment 6 bases; nucleotides outside the gene matches: 4. Germline V gene data show CDR1 as SGHRS and CDR2 as YFSETQ. DNA of the CDR3: TGCGCCAGCAGCTGGGAGGGACTAGCCAATGAGCAGTTCTTC. It specifies CASSWEGLANEQFF.

This chain connects TRBV7-2 to TRBJ2-2, with D possibly matching TRBD2 (6 bases). The length of the CDR3 is 16 residues. Trimming stripped 2 bases from V and 0 bases from J, with 10 bases between. Per the germline V gene, CDR1 is SGHTA and CDR2 is FQGNSA. CDR3 protein: CASSLILAANTGELFF. CDR3 nucleotide sequence: TGTGCCAGCAGCTTAATCTTAGCGGCGAACACCGGGGAGCTGTTTTTT.

About this clone itself: In the same sample, other DNA sequences code for this CDR3. The V call is TRBV24-1, the J call TRBJ1-1; D not resolved. The length of the CDR3 is 12 residues. Trimming took 3 bases from V and 1 from J, leaving 2 bases between them. CDR1 is KGHDR, CDR2 SFDVKD, per germline. CDR3 sequence: CATSDRNTEAFF. The CDR3 DNA reads TGTGCCACCAGTGATCGGAACACTGAAGCTTTCTTT.

This clone was seen a single time. The chain combines TRBV18 with TRBJ2-5; D is possibly TRBD2 (5 bases). Trimming cost V 0 bases and J 5 bases, with 19 bases left between them. Germline-derived CDR1 and CDR2 are KGHSH and LQKENI. The CDR3 sequence is 17 residues long. This chain's CDR3 is CASSPPTKFWDSETQYF. The CDR3 nucleotides are TGTGCCAGCTCACCACCGACTAAGTTTTGGGATTCGGAGACCCAGTACTTC. Based on the CDR3 plus reference TRBV18 and TRBJ2-5, the full variable domain is NAGVMQNPRHLVRRRGQEARLRCSPMKGHSHVYWYRQLPEEGLKFMVYLQKENIIDESGMPKERFSAEFPKEGPSILRIQQVVRGDSAAYFCASSPPTKFWDSETQYFGPGTRLLVL.

V and J are TRBV6-6 and TRBJ2-1, with a weak D call TRBD2 (6 bases). Germline V gene sequence: CDR1 MNHNY, CDR2 SVGAGI (reference sequence). The CDR3 covers 14 residues. V was clipped by 7 bases and J by 3 bases, with 13 bases between them. DNA for the CDR3: TGTGCCAGCATCCCGGGACTTGGCTACAATGAGCAGTTCTTC. Translating it yields CASIPGLGYNEQFF.

This clone was detected once. In DNA, the CDR3 is TGTGCTAGTGGCACAGGGTTCACTGAAGCTTTCTTT. As protein: CASGTGFTEAFF. The gene calls are TRBV12-5 and TRBJ1-1, with D maybe TRBD1 (6 bases). The CDR3 has 12 residues. Germline-derived CDR1 and CDR2 are LGHNT and FRNRAP. V lost 6 bases and J 4 bases, leaving 9 bases between the germline ends. Looking up the rest from reference TRBV12-5 and TRBJ1-1 gives the full variable domain: DARVTQTPRHKVTEMGQEVTMRCQPILGHNTVFWYRQTMMQGLELLAYFRNRAPLDDSGMPKDRFSAEMPDATLATLKIQPSEPRDSAVYFCASGTGFTEAFFGQGTRLTVV.